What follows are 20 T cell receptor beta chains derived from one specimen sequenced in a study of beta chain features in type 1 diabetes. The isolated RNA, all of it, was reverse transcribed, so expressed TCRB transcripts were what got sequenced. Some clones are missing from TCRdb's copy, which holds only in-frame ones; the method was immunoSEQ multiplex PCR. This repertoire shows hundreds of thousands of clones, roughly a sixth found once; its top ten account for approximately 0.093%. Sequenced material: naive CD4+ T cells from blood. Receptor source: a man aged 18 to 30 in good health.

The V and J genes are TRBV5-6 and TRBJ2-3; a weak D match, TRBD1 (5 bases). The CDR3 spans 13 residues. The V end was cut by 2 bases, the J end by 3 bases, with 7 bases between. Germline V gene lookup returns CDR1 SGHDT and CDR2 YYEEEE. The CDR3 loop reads CASSFKGTDTQYF. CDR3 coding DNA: TGTGCCAGCAGCTTCAAGGGGACAGATACGCAGTATTTT.

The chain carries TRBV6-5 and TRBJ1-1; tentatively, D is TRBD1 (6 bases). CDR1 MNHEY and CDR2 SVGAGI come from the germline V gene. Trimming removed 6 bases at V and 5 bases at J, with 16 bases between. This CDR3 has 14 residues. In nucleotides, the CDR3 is TGTGCCAGCAGAACTACAGGGTTGGGTACTGAAGCTTTCTTT. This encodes CASRTTGLGTEAFF.

The CDR3 loop reads CASSLAIGLAENTGELFF. The CDR3 nucleotides are TGCGCCAGCAGCTTGGCCATTGGGCTAGCAGAGAACACCGGGGAGCTGTTTTTT. The chain is built from TRBV5-1 and TRBJ2-2; TRBD2 might be the D (5 bases). Germline CDR1 reads SGHRS; CDR2 reads YFSETQ. The CDR3 contains 18 residues. The V end was cut by 0 bases, the J end by 1 base, with 16 bases between.

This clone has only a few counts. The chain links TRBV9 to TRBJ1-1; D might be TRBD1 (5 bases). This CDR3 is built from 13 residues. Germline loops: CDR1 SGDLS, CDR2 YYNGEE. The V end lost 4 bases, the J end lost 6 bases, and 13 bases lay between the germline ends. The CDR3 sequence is CASSIDSRAEAFF. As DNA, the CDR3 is TGTGCCAGCAGCATTGACAGTCGGGCTGAAGCTTTCTTT.

In DNA, the CDR3 is TGCGCCAGCAGTCAAGGGCAGGGACTCGAATTGGGAGATACGCAGTATTTT. It codes for CASSQGQGLELGDTQYF. The J gene is TRBJ2-3, the V gene TRBV23-1, with a weak D call TRBD2 (6 bases). Being an ORF, TRBV23-1 has a function that is uncertain. This CDR3 contains 17 residues. V was clipped by 2 bases and J by 5 bases, with 20 bases between them.

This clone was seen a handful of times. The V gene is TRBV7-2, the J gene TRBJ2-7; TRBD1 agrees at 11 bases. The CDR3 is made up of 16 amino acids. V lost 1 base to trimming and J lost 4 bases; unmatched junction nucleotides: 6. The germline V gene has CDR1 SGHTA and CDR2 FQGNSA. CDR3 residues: CASSLEAGQGAYEQYF. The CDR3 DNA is TGTGCCAGCAGCTTAGAGGCCGGACAGGGGGCTTACGAGCAGTACTTC. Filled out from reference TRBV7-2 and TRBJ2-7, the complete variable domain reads GAGVSQSPSNKVTEKGKDVELRCDPISGHTALYWYRQSLGQGLEFLIYFQGNSAPDKSGLPSDRFSAERTGGSVSTLTIQRTQQEDSAVYLCASSLEAGQGAYEQYFGPGTRLTVT.

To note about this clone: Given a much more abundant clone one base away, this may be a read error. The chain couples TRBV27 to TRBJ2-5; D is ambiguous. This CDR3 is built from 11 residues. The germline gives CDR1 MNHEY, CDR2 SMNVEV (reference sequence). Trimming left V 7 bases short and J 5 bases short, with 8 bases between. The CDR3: CASNLGETQYF. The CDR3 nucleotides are TGTGCCAGCAACTTAGGGGAGACCCAGTACTTC.

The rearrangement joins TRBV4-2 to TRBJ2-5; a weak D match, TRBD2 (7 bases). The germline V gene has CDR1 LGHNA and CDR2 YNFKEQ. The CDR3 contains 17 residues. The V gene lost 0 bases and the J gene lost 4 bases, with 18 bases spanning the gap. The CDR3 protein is CASSQDGWRGRRETQYF. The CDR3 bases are TGTGCCAGCAGCCAAGATGGATGGCGGGGGCGGCGAGAGACCCAGTACTTC.

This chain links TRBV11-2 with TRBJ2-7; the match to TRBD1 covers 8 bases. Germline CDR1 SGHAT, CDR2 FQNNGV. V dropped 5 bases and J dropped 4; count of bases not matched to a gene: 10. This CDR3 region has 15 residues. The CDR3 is CASSISTGVRYEQYF. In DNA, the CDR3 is TGTGCCAGCAGCATCTCGACAGGGGTGAGGTACGAGCAGTACTTC.

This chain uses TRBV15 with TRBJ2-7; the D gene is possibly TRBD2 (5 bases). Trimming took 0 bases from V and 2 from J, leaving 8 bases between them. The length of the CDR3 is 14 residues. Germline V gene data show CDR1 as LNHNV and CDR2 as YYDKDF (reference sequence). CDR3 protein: CATSRDNGAYEQYF. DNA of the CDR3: TGTGCCACCAGCAGAGATAACGGGGCCTACGAGCAGTACTTC.

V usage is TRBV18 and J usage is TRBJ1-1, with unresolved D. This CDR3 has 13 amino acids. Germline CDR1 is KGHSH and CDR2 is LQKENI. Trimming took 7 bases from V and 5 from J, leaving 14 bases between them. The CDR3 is CASWAGRETEAFF. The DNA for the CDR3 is TGTGCCAGCTGGGCGGGTAGAGAGACTGAAGCTTTCTTT.

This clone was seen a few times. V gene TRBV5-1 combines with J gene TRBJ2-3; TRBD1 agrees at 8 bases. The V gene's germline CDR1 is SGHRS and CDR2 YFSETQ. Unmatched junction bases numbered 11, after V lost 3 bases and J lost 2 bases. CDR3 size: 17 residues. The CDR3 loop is CASSSSDRALSTDTQYF. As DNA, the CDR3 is TGCGCCAGCAGCTCCTCGGACAGGGCCCTTTCCACAGATACGCAGTATTTT.

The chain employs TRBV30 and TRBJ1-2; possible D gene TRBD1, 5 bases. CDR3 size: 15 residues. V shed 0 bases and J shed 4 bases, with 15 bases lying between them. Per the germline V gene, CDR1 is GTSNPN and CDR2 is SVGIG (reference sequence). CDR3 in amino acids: CAWSVGAQVIYGYTF. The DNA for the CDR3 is TGTGCCTGGAGTGTAGGGGCACAGGTAATCTATGGCTACACCTTC.

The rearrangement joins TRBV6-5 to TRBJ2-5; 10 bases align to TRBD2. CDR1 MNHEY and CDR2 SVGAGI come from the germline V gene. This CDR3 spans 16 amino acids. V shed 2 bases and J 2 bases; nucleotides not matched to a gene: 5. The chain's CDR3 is CASSYGTSGVQETQYF. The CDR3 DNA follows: TGTGCCAGCAGTTACGGAACTAGCGGGGTTCAAGAGACCCAGTACTTC.

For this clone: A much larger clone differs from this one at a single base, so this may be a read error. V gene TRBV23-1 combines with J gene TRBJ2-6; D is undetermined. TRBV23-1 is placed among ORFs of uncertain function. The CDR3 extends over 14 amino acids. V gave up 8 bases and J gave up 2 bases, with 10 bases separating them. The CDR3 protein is CASGRSAGANVLTF. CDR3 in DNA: TGCGCCAGCGGTCGTAGTGCTGGGGCCAACGTCCTGACTTTC.

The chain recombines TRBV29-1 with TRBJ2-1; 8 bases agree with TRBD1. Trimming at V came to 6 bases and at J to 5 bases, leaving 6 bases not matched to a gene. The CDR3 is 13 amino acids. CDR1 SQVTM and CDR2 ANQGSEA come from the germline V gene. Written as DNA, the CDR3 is TGCAGCGTCAGGACAGGGCCGGACAATGAGCAGTTCTTC. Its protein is CSVRTGPDNEQFF.

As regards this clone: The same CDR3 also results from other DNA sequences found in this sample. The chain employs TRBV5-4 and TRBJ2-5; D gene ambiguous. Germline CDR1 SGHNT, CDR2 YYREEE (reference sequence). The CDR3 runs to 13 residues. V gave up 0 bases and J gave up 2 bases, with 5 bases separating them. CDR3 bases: TGTGCCAGCAGCTTGGGACAACAAGAGACCCAGTACTTC. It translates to CASSLGQQETQYF. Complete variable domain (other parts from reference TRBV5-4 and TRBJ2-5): ETGVTQSPTHLIKTRGQQVTLRCSSQSGHNTVSWYQQALGQGPQFIFQYYREEENGRGNFPPRFSGLQFPNYSSELNVNALELDDSALYLCASSLGQQETQYFGPGTRLLVL.

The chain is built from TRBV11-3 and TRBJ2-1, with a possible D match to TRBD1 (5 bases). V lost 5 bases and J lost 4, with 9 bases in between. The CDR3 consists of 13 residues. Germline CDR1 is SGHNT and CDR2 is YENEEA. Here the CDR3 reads CASSPKGYNEQFF. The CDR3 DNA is TGTGCCAGCAGCCCGAAGGGGTACAATGAGCAGTTCTTC. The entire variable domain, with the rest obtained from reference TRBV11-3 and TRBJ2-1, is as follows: EAGVVQSPRYKIIEKKQPVAFWCNPISGHNTLYWYLQNLGQGPELLIRYENEEAVDDSQLPKDRFSAERLKGVDSTLKIQPAELGDSAVYLCASSPKGYNEQFFGPGTRLTVL.

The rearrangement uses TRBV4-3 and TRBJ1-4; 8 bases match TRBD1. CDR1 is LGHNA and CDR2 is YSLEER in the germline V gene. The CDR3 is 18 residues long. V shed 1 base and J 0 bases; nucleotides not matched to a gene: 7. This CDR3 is CASSQARRQGTTNEKLFF. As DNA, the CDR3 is TGCGCCAGCAGCCAAGCTCGCAGACAGGGGACAACTAATGAAAAACTGTTTTTT.

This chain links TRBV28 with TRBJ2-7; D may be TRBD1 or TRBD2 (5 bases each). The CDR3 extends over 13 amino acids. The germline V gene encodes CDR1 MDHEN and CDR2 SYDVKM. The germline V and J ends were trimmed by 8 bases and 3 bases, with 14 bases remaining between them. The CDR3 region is CASQRSGSYEQYF. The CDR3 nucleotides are TGTGCCAGCCAACGATCAGGGAGCTACGAGCAGTACTTC.